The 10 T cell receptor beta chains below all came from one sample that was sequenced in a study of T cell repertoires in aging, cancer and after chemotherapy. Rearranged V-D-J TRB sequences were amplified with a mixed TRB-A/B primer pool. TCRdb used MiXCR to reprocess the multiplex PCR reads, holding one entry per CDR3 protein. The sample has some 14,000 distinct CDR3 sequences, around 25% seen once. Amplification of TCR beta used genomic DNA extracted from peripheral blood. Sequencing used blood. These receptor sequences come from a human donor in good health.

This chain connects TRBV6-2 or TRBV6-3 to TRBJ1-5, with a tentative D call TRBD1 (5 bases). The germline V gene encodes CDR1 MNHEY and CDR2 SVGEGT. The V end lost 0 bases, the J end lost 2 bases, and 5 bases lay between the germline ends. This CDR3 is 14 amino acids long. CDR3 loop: CASSYSGGNQPQHF. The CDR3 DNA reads TGTGCCAGCAGTTACTCGGGGGGCAATCAGCCCCAGCATTTT.

The CDR3 loop reads CASSQNRDLEAFF. In DNA form, the CDR3 reads TGCGCCAGCAGCCAAAACAGGGATTTGGAAGCTTTCTTT. The chain has TRBV4-1 and TRBJ1-1; possible D gene TRBD1, 6 bases. The CDR3 length is 13 residues. Trimming pared 2 bases from V and 8 bases from J, leaving 12 bases between. CDR1 and CDR2 from the germline V gene are MGHRA and YSYEKL.

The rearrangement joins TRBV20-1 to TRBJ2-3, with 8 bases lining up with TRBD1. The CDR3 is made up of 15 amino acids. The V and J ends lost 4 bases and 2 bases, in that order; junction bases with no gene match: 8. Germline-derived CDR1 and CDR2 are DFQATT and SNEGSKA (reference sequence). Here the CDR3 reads CSAIRTGYPTDTQYF. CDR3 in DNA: TGCAGTGCTATTAGGACAGGGTACCCCACAGATACGCAGTATTTT.

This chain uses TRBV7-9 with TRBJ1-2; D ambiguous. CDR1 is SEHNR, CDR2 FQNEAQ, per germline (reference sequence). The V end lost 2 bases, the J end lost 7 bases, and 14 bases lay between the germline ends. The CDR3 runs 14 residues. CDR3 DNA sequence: TGTGCCAGCAGCTTATCCGGGGATTGGACTGGCTACACCTTC. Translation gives CASSLSGDWTGYTF.

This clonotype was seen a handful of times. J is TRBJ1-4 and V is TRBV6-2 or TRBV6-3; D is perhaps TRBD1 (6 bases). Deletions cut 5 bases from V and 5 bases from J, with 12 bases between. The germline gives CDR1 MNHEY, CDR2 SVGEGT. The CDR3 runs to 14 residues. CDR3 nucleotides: TGTGCCAGCAGTAGACAGGCCACGAATGAAAAACTGTTTTTT. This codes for CASSRQATNEKLFF.

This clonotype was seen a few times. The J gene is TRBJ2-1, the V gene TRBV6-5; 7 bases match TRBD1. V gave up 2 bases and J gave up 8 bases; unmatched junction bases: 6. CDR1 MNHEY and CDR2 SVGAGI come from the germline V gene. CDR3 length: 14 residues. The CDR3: CASSYGRGGDEQFF. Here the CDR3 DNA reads TGTGCCAGCAGTTACGGGCGAGGGGGCGATGAGCAGTTCTTC.

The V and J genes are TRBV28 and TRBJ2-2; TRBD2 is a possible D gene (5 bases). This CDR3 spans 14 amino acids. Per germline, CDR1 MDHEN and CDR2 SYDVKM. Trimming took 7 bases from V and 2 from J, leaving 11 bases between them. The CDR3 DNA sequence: TGTGCCAGCAACCCTCCGGGAAACACCGGGGAGCTGTTTTTT. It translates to CASNPPGNTGELFF.

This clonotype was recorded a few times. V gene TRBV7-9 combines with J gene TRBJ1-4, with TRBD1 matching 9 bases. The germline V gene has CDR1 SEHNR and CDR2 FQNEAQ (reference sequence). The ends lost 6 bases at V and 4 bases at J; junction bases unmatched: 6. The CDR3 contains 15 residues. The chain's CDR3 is CASSTGDRDNEKLFF. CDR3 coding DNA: TGTGCCAGCAGTACGGGGGACAGGGATAATGAAAAACTGTTTTTT.

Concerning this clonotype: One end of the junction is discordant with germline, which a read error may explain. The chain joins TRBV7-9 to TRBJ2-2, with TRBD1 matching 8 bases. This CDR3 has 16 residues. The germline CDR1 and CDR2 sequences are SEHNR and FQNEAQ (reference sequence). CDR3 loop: CANSLWTGRNTGELFF. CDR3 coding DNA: TGTGCCAACAGCTTATGGACAGGGCGAAACACCGGGGAGCTGTTTTTT.

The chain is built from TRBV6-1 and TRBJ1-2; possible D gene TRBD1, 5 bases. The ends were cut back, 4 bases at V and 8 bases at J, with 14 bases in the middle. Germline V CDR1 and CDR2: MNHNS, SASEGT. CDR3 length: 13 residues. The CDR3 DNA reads TGTGCCAGCAGTGTAAATGGGGGTAAAGGCTACACCTTC. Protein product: CASSVNGGKGYTF.